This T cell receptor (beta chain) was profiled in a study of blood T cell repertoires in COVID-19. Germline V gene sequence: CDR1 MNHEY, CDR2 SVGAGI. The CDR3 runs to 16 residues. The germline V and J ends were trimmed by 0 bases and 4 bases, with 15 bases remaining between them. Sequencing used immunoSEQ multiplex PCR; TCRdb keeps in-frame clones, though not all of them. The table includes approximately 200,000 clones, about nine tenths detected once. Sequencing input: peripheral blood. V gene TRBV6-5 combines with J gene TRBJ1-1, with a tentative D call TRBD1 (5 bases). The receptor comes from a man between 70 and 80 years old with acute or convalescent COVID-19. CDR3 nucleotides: TGTGCCAGCAGTTACTCGCGGGGTGTTGGGGCCACTGAAGCTTTCTTT. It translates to CASSYSRGVGATEAFF.